The 28 T cell receptor beta chains below were found in one sample sequenced in a study of T-cell memory formation after mild COVID-19. Each CDR3 protein is one row after TCRdb ran MiXCR on the 5' RACE reads. The table shows fewer than 500,000 distinct CDR3 sequences, with around a quarter occurring only once. Sample: PBMCs or a T cell subset sorted from them (not recorded which). Receptor source: an adult woman who had mild COVID-19 (a few samples of this study predate the infection). Cell type and time point are not known.

This clonotype was seen a few times. The V and J genes are TRBV4-2 and TRBJ2-3, with TRBD2 identical over 9 bases. Germline CDR1 and CDR2: LGHNA and YNFKEQ. The CDR3 is made up of 18 amino acids. The V and J ends lost 0 bases and 5 bases, in that order; junction bases with no gene match: 12. For the CDR3, the DNA is TGTGCCAGCAGCCAAGATCTTGCGGGGGGGGCCCGTGAAGATACGCAGTATTTT. Translation: CASSQDLAGGAREDTQYF.

This clonotype was picked up a small number of times. The chain has TRBV12-3 or TRBV12-4 and TRBJ2-7; TRBD1 aligns across 8 bases. The ends lost 4 bases at V and 2 bases at J; junction bases unmatched: 7. This CDR3 region has 15 residues. The DNA of the CDR3 is TGTGCCAGCAGTTCGAAAGGACAGGGCACCTACGAGCAGTACTTC. Translated, it gives CASSSKGQGTYEQYF.

The table lists this clonotype with a few counts. The V gene is TRBV7-9, the J gene TRBJ2-2; 11 nucleotides align to TRBD2. Germline lookup yields CDR1 SEHNR and CDR2 FQNEAQ (reference sequence). With V trimmed by 5 bases and J by 2 bases, 7 bases remained unmatched. There are 17 residues in the CDR3. CDR3 protein: CASSEPGLAVNTGELFF. The CDR3 nucleotides read TGTGCCAGCAGCGAACCGGGACTAGCGGTCAACACCGGGGAGCTGTTTTTT.

V gene TRBV6-5 combines with J gene TRBJ1-2, with D maybe TRBD1 (5 bases). Trimming shortened V by 0 bases and J by 3 bases, and 11 bases separated the two germline ends. The germline CDR1 and CDR2 sequences are MNHEY and SVGAGI. The CDR3 consists of 15 residues. The CDR3 sequence is CASSYSAGWHYGYTF. DNA for the CDR3: TGTGCCAGCAGTTACTCGGCAGGGTGGCACTATGGCTACACCTTC.

Here the CDR3 DNA reads TGTGCCAGCACCAAGAGGGGGTATCGGGATTTTTCCTACAATGAGCAGTTCTTC. The encoded protein is CASTKRGYRDFSYNEQFF. This sequence joins TRBV13 and TRBJ2-1; tentative D call: TRBD1 (6 bases). Germline CDR1 and CDR2: PRHDT and FYEKMQ (reference sequence). The CDR3 totals 18 residues. Trimming pared 7 bases from V and 1 base from J, leaving 23 bases between.

This clonotype showed up just a few times. The chain joins TRBV4-2 to TRBJ2-7; 7 nucleotides agree with TRBD1. The CDR3 extends over 15 amino acids. J gave up 3 bases and V 0 bases, and 5 bases lay outside the gene matches. Germline V gene sequence: CDR1 LGHNA, CDR2 YNFKEQ. CDR3 sequence reads: CASSQDPGQLYEQYF. In nucleotides, the CDR3 is TGTGCCAGCAGCCAAGATCCGGGACAGCTCTACGAGCAGTACTTC.

This chain joins TRBV29-1 and TRBJ2-7; 8 bases align to TRBD1. CDR1 is SQVTM, CDR2 ANQGSEA, per germline. CDR3 length: 14 residues. V dropped 1 base and J dropped 5; count of bases not matched to a gene: 7. Here the CDR3 DNA reads TGCAGCGTTGAAGGACAGGGGATGTTAAACGAGCAGTACTTC. It specifies CSVEGQGMLNEQYF.

The chain joins TRBV29-1 to TRBJ2-3; TRBD1 aligns across 9 bases. The junction had 4 bases not matched to a gene; V was cut back by 6 bases and J by 0 bases. Germline CDR1 is SQVTM and CDR2 is ANQGSEA. This CDR3 contains 14 residues. The CDR3 protein is CSVGQGTSTDTQYF. The CDR3 DNA reads TGCAGCGTCGGACAGGGGACGAGCACAGATACGCAGTATTTT.

The rearrangement uses TRBV6-2 or TRBV6-3 and TRBJ2-1; D is tentatively TRBD1 or TRBD2 (5 bases each). Germline CDR1 MNHEY, CDR2 SVGEGT. Trimming stripped 4 bases from V and 10 bases from J, with 14 bases between. The CDR3 has 13 amino acids. CDR3 region: CASSSSGTREQFF. The CDR3 DNA is TGTGCCAGCAGTTCCTCCGGGACCCGGGAGCAGTTCTTC.

V gene TRBV7-9 combines with J gene TRBJ2-1; 10 bases align to TRBD2. Germline V CDR1 and CDR2: SEHNR, FQNEAQ (reference sequence). CDR3 length: 15 residues. The V segment lost 5 bases and the J segment 6 bases; nucleotides outside the gene matches: 7. CDR3 amino acids: CASSATSGIVNEQFF. CDR3 sequence (DNA): TGTGCCAGCAGCGCCACTAGCGGGATAGTCAATGAGCAGTTCTTC.

This chain links TRBV10-3 with TRBJ1-1; 11 bases are a match to TRBD1. Germline CDR1 reads ENHRY; CDR2 reads SYGVKD. CDR3 length equals 14 residues. V was clipped by 6 bases and J by 6 bases; unmatched bases: 6. This CDR3 is CAIRRTGGDAEAFF. CDR3 DNA sequence: TGTGCCATCAGAAGGACAGGGGGCGACGCTGAAGCTTTCTTT.

This chain connects TRBV29-1 to TRBJ2-7; D could derive from TRBD1 or TRBD2 (5 bases each). This CDR3 contains 15 residues. Germline V lookup: CDR1 SQVTM, CDR2 ANQGSEA. Trimming removed 4 bases at V and 4 bases at J, with 20 bases between. The DNA for the CDR3 is TGCAGCGTTGTAGGGGACGGGTACAGGACTTACGAGCAGTACTTC. Its translation is CSVVGDGYRTYEQYF.

This sequence joins TRBV5-1 and TRBJ1-4; D gene ambiguous. The CDR3 runs 11 residues. Germline loops: CDR1 SGHRS, CDR2 YFSETQ. Trimming removed 5 bases from V and 6 bases from J, with 5 bases in between. This CDR3 is CASRNDEKLFF. Written as DNA, the CDR3 is TGCGCCAGCAGGAACGATGAAAAACTGTTTTTT.

The chain couples TRBV12-3 or TRBV12-4 to TRBJ1-5, with D perhaps matching TRBD1 (6 bases). The CDR3 covers 17 residues. Deletions cut 5 bases from V and 7 bases from J, with 24 bases between. The CDR3 nucleotides read TGTGCCAGCAGTGCCGTGAGCACCGGACAGTCGGGCCAGCCCCAGCATTTT. Translated: CASSAVSTGQSGQPQHF.

The chain employs TRBV6-1 and TRBJ1-6, with 8 nucleotides matching TRBD1. Germline V lookup: CDR1 MNHNS, CDR2 SASEGT. The CDR3 extends over 14 amino acids. After removal of 4 bases from V and 10 bases from J, the junction contained 6 bases not matched to a gene. The CDR3 DNA reads TGTGCCAGCAGTGGACAGGGGAGCGGATCACCCCTCCACTTT. Protein sequence: CASSGQGSGSPLHF.

This clonotype was observed a few times. The J gene is TRBJ2-5, the V gene TRBV15, with D perhaps TRBD1 or TRBD2 (5 bases each). The germline V gene encodes CDR1 LNHNV and CDR2 YYDKDF (reference sequence). Deletions cut 5 bases from V and 2 bases from J, with 21 bases between. The length of the CDR3 is 17 residues. This chain's CDR3 is CATSLLIPGRTQETQYF. In DNA form, the CDR3 reads TGTGCCACCAGCTTACTCATCCCGGGACGGACACAAGAGACCCAGTACTTC.

This clonotype came up a few times. The chain joins TRBV7-9 to TRBJ2-7; TRBD2 matches 10 bases. This CDR3 comprises 15 residues. The trim removed 2 bases at V and 5 bases at J, leaving 6 bases unmatched. Germline-derived CDR1 and CDR2 are SEHNR and FQNEAQ (reference sequence). The CDR3 bases are TGTGCCAGCAGCTTACTAGCGGGAGTAACGGACGAGCAGTACTTC. Its translation is CASSLLAGVTDEQYF.

This clonotype was seen a single time. This rearrangement joins TRBV7-6 to TRBJ2-5, with 7 nucleotides matching TRBD1. This CDR3 comprises 16 residues. V trimming: 5 bases; J trimming: 1 base; junction bases outside the gene matches: 10. Germline CDR1 and CDR2: SGHVS and FNYEAQ. As DNA, the CDR3 is TGTGCCAGCAGCCAGGAAGCCGCAGGGGGCCAAGAGACCCAGTACTTC. Its translation: CASSQEAAGGQETQYF. Full variable domain (missing parts from reference TRBV7-6 and TRBJ2-5): GAGVSQSPRYKVTKRGQDVALRCDPISGHVSLYWYRQALGQGPEFLTYFNYEAQQDKSGLPNDRFSAERPEGSISTLTIQRTEQRDSAMYRCASSQEAAGGQETQYFGPGTRLLVL.

The rearrangement uses TRBV20-1 and TRBJ2-1; 11 bases are shared with TRBD2. The CDR3 sequence is 13 residues long. The V gene's germline CDR1 is DFQATT and CDR2 SNEGSKA (reference sequence). V shed 0 bases and J 13 bases; nucleotides not matched to a gene: 5. The CDR3 DNA reads as TGCAGTGCTAGAGAAACTAGCGGGAGAGGTCAGTTCTTC. Its protein product is CSARETSGRGQFF.

J is TRBJ1-2 and V is TRBV5-1; 7 bases fit TRBD1. Germline V gives CDR1 SGHRS, CDR2 YFSETQ. V shed 8 bases, J shed 5 bases, and the junction held 12 bases outside the gene matches. The CDR3 consists of 14 residues. CDR3 sequence (DNA): TGCGCCAGTGTCTCAACCTCAGGGGGATATGGCTACACCTTC. Protein sequence: CASVSTSGGYGYTF.

The V gene is TRBV29-1, the J gene TRBJ2-7, with TRBD1 matching 12 bases. The CDR3 contains 13 residues. The germline CDR1 and CDR2 sequences are SQVTM and ANQGSEA. After removal of 5 bases from V and 6 bases from J, the junction contained 5 bases not matched to a gene. Here the CDR3 reads CSVSGQGAVEQYF. The CDR3 DNA is TGCAGCGTTTCGGGACAGGGGGCGGTCGAGCAGTACTTC.

Only a few counts were recorded for this clonotype. The rearrangement uses TRBV20-1 and TRBJ2-1; 8 nucleotides agree with TRBD2. J gave up 1 base and V 8 bases, and 7 bases lay outside the gene matches. Germline values: CDR1 DFQATT, CDR2 SNEGSKA (reference sequence). This CDR3 is built from 14 residues. CDR3 bases: TGCAGTTTCCAGCGGGGGCGATCCTACAATGAGCAGTTCTTC. It yields the protein CSFQRGRSYNEQFF.

Ten or more counts support this clonotype. The V and J genes are TRBV12-3 or TRBV12-4 and TRBJ2-1, with D perhaps TRBD1 (6 bases). This CDR3 is built from 18 residues. V dropped 3 bases and J dropped 2 bases, with 20 bases sitting between them. The CDR3 coding sequence is TGTGCCAGCAGTTTTCCCAGGGGAGCTCTTTCTGCCTACAATGAGCAGTTCTTC. It codes for CASSFPRGALSAYNEQFF.

There are a few counts of this clonotype. The chain joins TRBV7-9 to TRBJ1-2; no definite D call. In germline, CDR1 is SEHNR, CDR2 FQNEAQ (reference sequence). Trimming shortened V by 4 bases and J by 10 bases, and 19 bases separated the two germline ends. The CDR3 has 14 amino acids. The CDR3: CASSCPGASCDYTF. The CDR3 DNA reads TGTGCCAGCAGCTGCCCGGGAGCTTCGTGTGACTACACCTTC.

This clonotype was seen a handful of times. The chain recombines TRBV6-5 with TRBJ2-3, with D uncertain. The CDR3 loop spans 13 amino acids. Looked up from germline, CDR1 is MNHEY and CDR2 is SVGAGI. V was trimmed by 6 bases and J by 3 bases, leaving 10 bases between them. The CDR3 DNA is TGTGCCAGCAGCTTGAAAGGAACAGATACGCAGTATTTT. It yields the protein CASSLKGTDTQYF.

This clonotype was seen many times. The DNA for the CDR3 is TGCGCCAGCAGCTTGGGAGGTGGGACAGTCGCCAAAAACATTCAGTACTTC. It yields the protein CASSLGGGTVAKNIQYF. The rearrangement joins TRBV5-1 to TRBJ2-4; 7 bases agree with TRBD1. Trimming cost V 0 bases and J 1 base; bases outside gene matches: 7. Germline assignment: CDR1 SGHRS and CDR2 YFSETQ. The CDR3 sequence is 17 residues long.

The V gene is TRBV11-1, the J gene TRBJ2-3; 9 bases are shared with TRBD1. V lost 4 bases to trimming and J lost 8 bases; unmatched junction nucleotides: 10. There are 15 residues in the CDR3. Germline V gives CDR1 SGHAT, CDR2 FQDESV (reference sequence). The CDR3 nucleotides read TGTGCCAGCAGCTCGGAGAGGACAGGGGCAGGTACGCAGTATTTT. It translates to CASSSERTGAGTQYF.

The rearrangement uses TRBV2 and TRBJ2-7; D is unclear. V was shortened by 1 base and J by 1 base, with 5 bases between the two germline ends. CDR1 and CDR2 (germline): SNHLY, FYNNEI. There are 13 residues in the CDR3. The CDR3 is CASSEVGSYEQYF. CDR3 bases: TGTGCCAGCAGTGAAGTTGGGTCCTACGAGCAGTACTTC.